Presented here are 2 T cell receptor beta chains from one specimen sequenced in a study of blood T cells in healthy people across ages. A sample-barcoded 5' primer and a J-beta primer mix were used in a second PCR of roughly 6 to 11 cycles. In TCRdb, the 5' RACE reads were re-called with MiXCR into one record per CDR3 protein. This sample has some 1.7 million distinct CDR3 sequences, with approximately 28% found just once. Material for sequencing was blood. These TCRs come from a woman in her twenties or thirties in good health.

This clonotype was found a few times. The V call is TRBV20-1, the J call TRBJ2-1, with 13 bases fitting TRBD2. Germline-derived CDR1 and CDR2 are DFQATT and SNEGSKA (reference sequence). The CDR3 loop spans 15 amino acids. With 6 bases clipped from V and 7 bases from J, the junction kept 9 bases outside the gene matches. CDR3 amino acids: CSAGTSGASPNEQFF. The CDR3 DNA is TGCAGTGCGGGGACTAGCGGGGCAAGCCCGAATGAGCAGTTCTTC.

The CDR3 spells CASREGQYTLYGYTF. The CDR3 nucleotides are TGTGCCAGCAGAGAGGGACAGTATACTCTCTATGGCTACACCTTC. This chain joins TRBV28 and TRBJ1-2; TRBD1 matches 7 bases. V was clipped by 6 bases and J by 4 bases; unmatched bases: 11. This CDR3 contains 15 residues. The germline V gene encodes CDR1 MDHEN and CDR2 SYDVKM.